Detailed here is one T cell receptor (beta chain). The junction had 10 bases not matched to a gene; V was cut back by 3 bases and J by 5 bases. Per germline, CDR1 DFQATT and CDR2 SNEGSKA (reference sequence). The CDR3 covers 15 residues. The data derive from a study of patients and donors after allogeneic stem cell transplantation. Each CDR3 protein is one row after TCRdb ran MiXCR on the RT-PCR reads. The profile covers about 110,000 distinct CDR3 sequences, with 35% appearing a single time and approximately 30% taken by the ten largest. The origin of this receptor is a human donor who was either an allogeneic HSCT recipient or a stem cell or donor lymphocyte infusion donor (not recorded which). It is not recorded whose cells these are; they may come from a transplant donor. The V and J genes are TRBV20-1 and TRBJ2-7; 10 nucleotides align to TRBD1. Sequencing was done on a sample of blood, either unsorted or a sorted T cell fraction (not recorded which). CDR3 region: CSASVRDRGYDEQYF. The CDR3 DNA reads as TGCAGTGCTAGTGTTCGGGACAGGGGATATGACGAGCAGTACTTC.